This T cell receptor (beta chain) was sequenced in a study of blood T cell repertoires in COVID-19. Original processing notes: Reference gene primer amplification gave estimated nucleated cell counts. Sequencing was performed with immunoSEQ multiplex PCR; in TCRdb, only in-frame clones are kept and a portion is missing. V and J calls and clone size are given by that table; D and trimming were obtained from the DNA. The table has about 250,000 clones, around 83% seen once. CDR1 and CDR2 (germline): SGHRS, YFSETQ. The CDR3 has 13 residues. J was trimmed by 4 bases and V by 3 bases; bases with no gene match: 0. This study enrolled people aged about 18 to 100 from roughly 24 US geographic areas. Before they entered the study, exposed participants had met a COVID-19 case within 2 weeks.

This receptor was obtained from a man aged 35 to 55 who had been exposed to COVID-19. This chain connects TRBV5-1 to TRBJ2-1, with TRBD1 matching 8 bases. Sequences were obtained from PBMCs or T cells enriched from blood (not recorded which). The CDR3 loop reads CASSWTGYNEQFF. The CDR3 bases are TGCGCCAGCAGCTGGACAGGGTACAATGAGCAGTTCTTC.